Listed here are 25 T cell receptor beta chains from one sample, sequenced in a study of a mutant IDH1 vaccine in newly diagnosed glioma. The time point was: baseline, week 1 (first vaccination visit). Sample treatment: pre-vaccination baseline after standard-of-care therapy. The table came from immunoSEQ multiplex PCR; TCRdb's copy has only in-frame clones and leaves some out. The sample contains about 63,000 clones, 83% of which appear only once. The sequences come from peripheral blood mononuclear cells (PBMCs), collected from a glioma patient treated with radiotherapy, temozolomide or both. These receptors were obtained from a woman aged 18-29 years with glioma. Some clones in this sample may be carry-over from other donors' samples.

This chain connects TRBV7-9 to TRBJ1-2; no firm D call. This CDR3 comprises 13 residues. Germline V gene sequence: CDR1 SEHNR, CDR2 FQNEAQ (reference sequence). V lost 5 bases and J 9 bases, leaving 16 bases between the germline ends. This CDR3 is CASSIPTRLSYTF. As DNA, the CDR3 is TGTGCCAGCAGCATCCCCACTCGACTAAGCTACACCTTC.

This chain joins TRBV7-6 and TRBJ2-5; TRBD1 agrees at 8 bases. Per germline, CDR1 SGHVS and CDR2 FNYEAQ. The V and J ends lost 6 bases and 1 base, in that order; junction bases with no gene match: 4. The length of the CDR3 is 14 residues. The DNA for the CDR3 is TGTGCCAGCAGTTTTACAGGGGGCCAAGAGACCCAGTACTTC. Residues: CASSFTGGQETQYF.

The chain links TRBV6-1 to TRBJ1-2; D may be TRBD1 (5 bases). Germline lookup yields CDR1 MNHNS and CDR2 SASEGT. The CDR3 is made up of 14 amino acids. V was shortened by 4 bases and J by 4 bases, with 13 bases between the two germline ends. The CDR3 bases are TGTGCCAGCAGTGGGACCGGGACCCTCTATGGCTACACCTTC. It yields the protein CASSGTGTLYGYTF.

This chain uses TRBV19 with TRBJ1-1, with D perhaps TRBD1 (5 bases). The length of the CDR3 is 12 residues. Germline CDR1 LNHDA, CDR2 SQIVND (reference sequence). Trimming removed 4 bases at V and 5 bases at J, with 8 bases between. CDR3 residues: CASSTRGTEAFF. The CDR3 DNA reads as TGTGCCAGTAGTACCCGGGGGACTGAAGCTTTCTTT.

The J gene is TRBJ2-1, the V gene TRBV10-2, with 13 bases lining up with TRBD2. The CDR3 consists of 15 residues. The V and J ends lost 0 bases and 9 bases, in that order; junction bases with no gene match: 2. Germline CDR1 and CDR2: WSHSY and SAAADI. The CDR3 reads CASSESLAGGLEQFF. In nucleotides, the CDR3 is TGCGCCAGCAGTGAGTCACTAGCGGGGGGGCTTGAGCAGTTCTTC.

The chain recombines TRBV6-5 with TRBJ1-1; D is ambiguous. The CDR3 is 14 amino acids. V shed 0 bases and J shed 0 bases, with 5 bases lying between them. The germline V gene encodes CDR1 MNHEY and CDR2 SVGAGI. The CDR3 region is CASSYSGVNTEAFF. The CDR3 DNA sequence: TGTGCCAGCAGTTACTCGGGCGTGAACACTGAAGCTTTCTTT.

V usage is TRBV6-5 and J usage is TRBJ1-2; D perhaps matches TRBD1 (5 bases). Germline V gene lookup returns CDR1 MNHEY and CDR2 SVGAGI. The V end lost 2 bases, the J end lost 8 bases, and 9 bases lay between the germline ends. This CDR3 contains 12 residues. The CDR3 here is CASSYTGTGYTF. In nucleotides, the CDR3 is TGTGCCAGCAGTTACACGGGGACGGGCTACACCTTC.

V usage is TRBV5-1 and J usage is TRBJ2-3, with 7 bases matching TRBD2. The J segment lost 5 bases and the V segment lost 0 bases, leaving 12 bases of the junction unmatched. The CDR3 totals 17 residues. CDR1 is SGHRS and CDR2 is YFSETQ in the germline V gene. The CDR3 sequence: CASSLGLGGRGEDTQYF. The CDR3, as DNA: TGCGCCAGCAGCTTGGGGCTCGGCGGGAGAGGGGAAGATACGCAGTATTTT.

CDR3 protein: CASRKGAHDLANYGYTF. In nucleotides, the CDR3 is TGTGCCAGCAGAAAGGGGGCGCACGATTTAGCTAACTATGGCTACACCTTC. V and J are TRBV7-9 and TRBJ1-2; 7 bases map to TRBD1. V was clipped by 6 bases and J by 0 bases; unmatched bases: 13. Looked up from germline, CDR1 is SEHNR and CDR2 is FQNEAQ (reference sequence). The CDR3 totals 17 residues.

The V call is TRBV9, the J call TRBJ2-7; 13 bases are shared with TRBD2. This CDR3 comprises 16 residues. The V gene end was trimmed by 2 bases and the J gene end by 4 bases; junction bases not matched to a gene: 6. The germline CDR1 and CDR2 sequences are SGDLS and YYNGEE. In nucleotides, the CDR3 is TGTGCCAGCAGCGTTGGACTAGCGGGAGCAACATACGAGCAGTACTTC. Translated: CASSVGLAGATYEQYF.

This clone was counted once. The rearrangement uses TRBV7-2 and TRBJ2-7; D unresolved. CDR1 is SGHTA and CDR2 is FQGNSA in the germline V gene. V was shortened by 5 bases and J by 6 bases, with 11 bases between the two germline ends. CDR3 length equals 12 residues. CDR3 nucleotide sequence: TGTGCCAGCAGCAACCCTGGCGGCGAGCAGTACTTC. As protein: CASSNPGGEQYF.

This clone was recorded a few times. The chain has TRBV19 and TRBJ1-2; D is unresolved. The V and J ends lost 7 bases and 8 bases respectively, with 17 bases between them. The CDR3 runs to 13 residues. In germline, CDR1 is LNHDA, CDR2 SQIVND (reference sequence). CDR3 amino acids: CASKDNRVWGYTF. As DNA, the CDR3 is TGTGCCAGTAAAGACAACCGGGTATGGGGCTACACCTTC.

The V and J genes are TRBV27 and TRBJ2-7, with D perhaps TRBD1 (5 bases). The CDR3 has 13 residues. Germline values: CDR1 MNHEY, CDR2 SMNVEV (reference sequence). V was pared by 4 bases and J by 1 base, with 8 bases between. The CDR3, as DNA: TGTGCCAGCAGTTACAGGATGTCCTACGAGCAGTACTTC. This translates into CASSYRMSYEQYF.

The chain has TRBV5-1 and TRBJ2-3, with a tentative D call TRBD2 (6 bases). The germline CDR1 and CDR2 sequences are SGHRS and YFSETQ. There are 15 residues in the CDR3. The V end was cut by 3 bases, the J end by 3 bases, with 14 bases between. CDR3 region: CASSSVGTATDTQYF. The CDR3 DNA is TGCGCCAGCAGCTCCGTCGGGACTGCAACAGATACGCAGTATTTT.

Here the CDR3 DNA reads TGTGCCAGCAGCTCCGGACAGGCCCCTTACTATGGCTACACCTTC. Its protein is CASSSGQAPYYGYTF. The rearrangement joins TRBV9 to TRBJ1-2; TRBD1 matches 7 bases. The CDR3 covers 15 residues. Germline values: CDR1 SGDLS, CDR2 YYNGEE. Unmatched junction bases numbered 9, after V lost 4 bases and J lost 3 bases.

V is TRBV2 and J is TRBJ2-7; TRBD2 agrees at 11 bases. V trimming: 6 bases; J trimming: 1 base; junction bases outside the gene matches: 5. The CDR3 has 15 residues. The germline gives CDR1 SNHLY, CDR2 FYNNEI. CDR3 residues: CASRAGTSGSYEQYF. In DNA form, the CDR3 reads TGTGCCAGCAGAGCCGGGACTAGCGGTTCCTACGAGCAGTACTTC.

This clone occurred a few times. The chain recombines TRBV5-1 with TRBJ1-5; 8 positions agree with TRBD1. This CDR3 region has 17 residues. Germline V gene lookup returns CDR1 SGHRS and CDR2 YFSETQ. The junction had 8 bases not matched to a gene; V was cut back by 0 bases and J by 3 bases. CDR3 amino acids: CASSLVAGGSVNQPQHF. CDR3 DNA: TGCGCCAGCAGCTTGGTGGCAGGGGGCAGCGTCAATCAGCCCCAGCATTTT.

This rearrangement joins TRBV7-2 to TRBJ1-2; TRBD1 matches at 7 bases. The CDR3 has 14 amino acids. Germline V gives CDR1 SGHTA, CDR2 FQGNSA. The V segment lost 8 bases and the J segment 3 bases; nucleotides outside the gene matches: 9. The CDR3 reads CASAPSTGDYGYTF. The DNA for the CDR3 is TGTGCCAGCGCCCCTTCCACAGGGGACTATGGCTACACCTTC.

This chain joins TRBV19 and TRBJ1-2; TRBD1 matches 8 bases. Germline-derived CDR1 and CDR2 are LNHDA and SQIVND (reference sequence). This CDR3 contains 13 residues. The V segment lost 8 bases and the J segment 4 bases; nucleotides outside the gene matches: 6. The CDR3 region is CASHRQGLYGYTF. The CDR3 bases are TGTGCCAGTCATAGACAGGGGCTCTATGGCTACACCTTC.

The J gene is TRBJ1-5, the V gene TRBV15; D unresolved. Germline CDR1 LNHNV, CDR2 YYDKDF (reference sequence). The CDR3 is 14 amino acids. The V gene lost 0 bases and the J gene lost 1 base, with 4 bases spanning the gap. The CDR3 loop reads CATSRDLSNQPQHF. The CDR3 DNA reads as TGTGCCACCAGCAGAGATTTAAGCAATCAGCCCCAGCATTTT.

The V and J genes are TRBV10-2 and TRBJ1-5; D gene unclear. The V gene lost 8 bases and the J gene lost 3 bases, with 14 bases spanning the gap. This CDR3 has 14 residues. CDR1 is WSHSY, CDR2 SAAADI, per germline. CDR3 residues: CASRKVGDNQPQHF. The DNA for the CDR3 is TGCGCCAGCCGCAAGGTGGGTGACAATCAGCCCCAGCATTTT.

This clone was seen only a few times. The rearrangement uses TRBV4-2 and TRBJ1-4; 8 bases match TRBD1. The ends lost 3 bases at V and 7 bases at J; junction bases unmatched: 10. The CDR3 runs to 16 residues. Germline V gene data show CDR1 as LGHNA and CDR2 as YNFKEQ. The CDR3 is CASSQIPDRGFEKLFF. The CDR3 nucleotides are TGTGCCAGCAGCCAGATACCAGACAGGGGATTTGAAAAACTGTTTTTT.

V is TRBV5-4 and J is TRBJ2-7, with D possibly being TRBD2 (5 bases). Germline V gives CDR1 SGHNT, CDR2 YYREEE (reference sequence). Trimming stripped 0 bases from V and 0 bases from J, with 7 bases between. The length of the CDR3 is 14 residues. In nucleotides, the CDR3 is TGTGCCAGCAGCTTGGGTGGGAGCTCCTACGAGCAGTACTTC. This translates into CASSLGGSSYEQYF.

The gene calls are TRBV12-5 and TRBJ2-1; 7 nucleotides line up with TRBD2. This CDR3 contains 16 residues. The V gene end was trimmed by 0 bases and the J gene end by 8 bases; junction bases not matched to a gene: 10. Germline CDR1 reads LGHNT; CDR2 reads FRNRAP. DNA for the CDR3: TGTGCTAGTGGTTTGGTAATTAGGGAGGGGAGGCATGAGCAGTTCTTC. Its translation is CASGLVIREGRHEQFF.

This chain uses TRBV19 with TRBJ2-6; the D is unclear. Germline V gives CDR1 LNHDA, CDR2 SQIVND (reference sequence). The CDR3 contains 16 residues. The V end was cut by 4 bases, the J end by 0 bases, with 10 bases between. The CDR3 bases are TGTGCCAGTAGTAAGGTTGGGGTCTCTGGGGCCAACGTCCTGACTTTC. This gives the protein CASSKVGVSGANVLTF.